A selection of T cell receptor beta chains follows, all from one sample in a study of cytomegalovirus exposure and HLA in healthy donors. Some clones are missing from TCRdb's copy, which holds only in-frame ones; the method was immunoSEQ multiplex PCR. The sample carries approximately 150,000 clones, approximately 80% recorded once. Material for sequencing was PBMCs. The receptors stem from a woman in her thirties in good health and CMV-seronegative. The CDR3 runs from the conserved cysteine through the conserved F or W.

TRBJ2-1 TRBV28 CATQGWGSGGGSYNEQFF
TRBJ1-1 TRBV6-5 CASSYHTNTEAFF
TRBJ2-3 TRBV10-3 CAISWGQSTDTQYF
TRBJ2-7 TRBV4-1 CASSQDSYYEQYF
TRBJ2-1 TRBV15 CATSRDGGTGIIFNEQFF
TRBJ2-1 TRBV5-1 CASTVQDTHYNEQFF
TRBJ2-2 TRBV29-1 CSVWVRGAGELFF
TRBJ2-3 TRBV9 CASSVGGGDTQYF
TRBJ1-5 TRBV28 CASSLSSLGTGFNQPQHF
TRBJ1-1 TRBV5-1 CASSFSAGRTEAFF
TRBJ2-5 TRBV15 CATSRGGRGQETQYF
TRBJ1-4 TRBV4-3 CASSQRTENEKLFF